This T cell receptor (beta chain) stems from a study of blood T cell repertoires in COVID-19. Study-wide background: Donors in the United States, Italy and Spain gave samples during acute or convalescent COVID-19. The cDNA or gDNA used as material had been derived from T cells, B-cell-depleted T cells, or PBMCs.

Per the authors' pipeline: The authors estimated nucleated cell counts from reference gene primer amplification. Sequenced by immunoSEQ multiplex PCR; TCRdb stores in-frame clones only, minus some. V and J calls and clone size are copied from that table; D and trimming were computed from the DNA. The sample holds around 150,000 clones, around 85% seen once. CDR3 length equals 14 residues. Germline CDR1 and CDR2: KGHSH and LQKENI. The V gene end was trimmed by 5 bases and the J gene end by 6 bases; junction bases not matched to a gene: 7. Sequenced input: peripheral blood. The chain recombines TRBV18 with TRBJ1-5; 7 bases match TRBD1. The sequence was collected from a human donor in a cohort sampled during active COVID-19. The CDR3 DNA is TGTGCCAGCTCAGACAGGGAAACGGGTCAGCCCCAGCATTTT. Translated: CASSDRETGQPQHF.